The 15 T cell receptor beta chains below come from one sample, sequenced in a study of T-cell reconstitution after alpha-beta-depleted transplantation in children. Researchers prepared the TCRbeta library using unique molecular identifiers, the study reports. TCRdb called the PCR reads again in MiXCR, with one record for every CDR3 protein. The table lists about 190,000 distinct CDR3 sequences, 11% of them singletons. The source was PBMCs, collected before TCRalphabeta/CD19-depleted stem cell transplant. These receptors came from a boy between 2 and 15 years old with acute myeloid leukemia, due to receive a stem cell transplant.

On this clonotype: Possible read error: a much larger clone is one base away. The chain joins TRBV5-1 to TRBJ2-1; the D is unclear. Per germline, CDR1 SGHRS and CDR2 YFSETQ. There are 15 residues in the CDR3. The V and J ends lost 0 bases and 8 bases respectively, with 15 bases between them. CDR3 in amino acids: CASSLALVNIDEQFF. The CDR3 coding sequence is TGCGCCAGCAGCTTGGCTCTAGTAAACATAGATGAGCAGTTCTTC.

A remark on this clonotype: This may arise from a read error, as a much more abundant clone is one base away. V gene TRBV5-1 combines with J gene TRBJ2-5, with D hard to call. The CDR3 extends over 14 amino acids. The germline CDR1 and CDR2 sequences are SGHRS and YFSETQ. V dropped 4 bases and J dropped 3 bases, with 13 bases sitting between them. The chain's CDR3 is CASSAVRAEETQYF. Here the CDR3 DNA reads TGCGCCAGCAGCGCAGTACGGGCCGAAGAGACCCAGTACTTC.

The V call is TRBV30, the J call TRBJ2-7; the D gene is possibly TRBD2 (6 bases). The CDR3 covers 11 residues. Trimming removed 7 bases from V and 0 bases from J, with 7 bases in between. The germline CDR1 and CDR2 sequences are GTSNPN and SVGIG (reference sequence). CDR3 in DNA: TGTGCCTTGACTAGCTCCTACGAGCAGTACTTC. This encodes CALTSSYEQYF.

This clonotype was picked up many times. The CDR3 reads CSVEFRGVSDTQYF. DNA for the CDR3: TGCAGCGTTGAATTCAGGGGGGTATCAGATACGCAGTATTTT. The chain joins TRBV29-1 to TRBJ2-3; D possibly corresponds to TRBD1 (7 bases). Germline CDR1 reads SQVTM; CDR2 reads ANQGSEA. V lost 2 bases, J lost 4 bases, and 13 bases lay in between. There are 14 residues in the CDR3.

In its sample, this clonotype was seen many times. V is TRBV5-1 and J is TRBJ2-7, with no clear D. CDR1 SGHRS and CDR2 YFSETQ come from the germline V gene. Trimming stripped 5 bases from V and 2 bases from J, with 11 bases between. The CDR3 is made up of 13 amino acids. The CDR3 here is CASSPAFTYEQYF. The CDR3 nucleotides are TGCGCCAGCAGTCCAGCGTTTACCTACGAGCAGTACTTC.

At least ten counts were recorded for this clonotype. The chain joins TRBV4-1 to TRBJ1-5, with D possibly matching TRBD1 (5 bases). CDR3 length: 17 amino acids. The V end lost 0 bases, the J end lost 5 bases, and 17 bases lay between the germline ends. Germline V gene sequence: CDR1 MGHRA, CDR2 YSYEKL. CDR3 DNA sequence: TGCGCCAGCAGCCAAGATCCTAGGTCGGGGGGGGATCAGCCCCAGCATTTT. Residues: CASSQDPRSGGDQPQHF.

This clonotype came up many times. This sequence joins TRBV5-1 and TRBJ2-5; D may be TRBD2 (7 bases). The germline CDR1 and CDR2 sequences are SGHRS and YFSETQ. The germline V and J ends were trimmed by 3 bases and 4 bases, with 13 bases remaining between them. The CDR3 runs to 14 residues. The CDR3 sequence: CASSYQGGGETQYF. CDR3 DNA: TGCGCCAGCAGCTATCAGGGAGGGGGAGAGACCCAGTACTTC.

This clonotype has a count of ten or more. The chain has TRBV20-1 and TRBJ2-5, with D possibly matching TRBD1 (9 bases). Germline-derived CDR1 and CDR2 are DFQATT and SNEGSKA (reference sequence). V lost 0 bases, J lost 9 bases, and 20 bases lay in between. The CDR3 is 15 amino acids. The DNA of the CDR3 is TGCAGTGCTAGAGAAGGACAGGGGACCGGGGGGGCCCAGTACTTC. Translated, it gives CSAREGQGTGGAQYF.

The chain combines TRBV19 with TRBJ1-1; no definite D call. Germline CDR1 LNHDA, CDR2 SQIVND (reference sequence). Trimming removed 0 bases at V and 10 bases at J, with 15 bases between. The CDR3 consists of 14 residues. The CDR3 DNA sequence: TGTGCCAGTAGTATAGATCTCGGCGGGAGTTCAGCTTTCTTT. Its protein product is CASSIDLGGSSAFF.

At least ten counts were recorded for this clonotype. The CDR3 nucleotides are TGTGCCAGCGGACAGGGTCACTACAATGAGCAGTTCTTC. Encoded protein: CASGQGHYNEQFF. The J gene is TRBJ2-1, the V gene TRBV12-3 or TRBV12-4; 8 bases are shared with TRBD1. The ends lost 8 bases at V and 3 bases at J; junction bases unmatched: 3. This CDR3 comprises 13 residues.

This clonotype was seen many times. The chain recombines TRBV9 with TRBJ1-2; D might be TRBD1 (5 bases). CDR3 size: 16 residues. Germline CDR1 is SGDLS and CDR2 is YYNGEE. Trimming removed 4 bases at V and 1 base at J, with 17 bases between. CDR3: CASSPQGWDLNYGYTF. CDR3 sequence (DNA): TGTGCCAGCAGCCCCCAGGGATGGGATCTTAACTATGGCTACACCTTC. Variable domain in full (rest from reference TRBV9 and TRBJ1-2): DSGVTQTPKHLITATGQRVTLRCSPRSGDLSVYWYQQSLDQGLQFLIQYYNGEERAKGNILERFSAQQFPDLHSELNLSSLELGDSALYFCASSPQGWDLNYGYTFGSGTRLTVV.

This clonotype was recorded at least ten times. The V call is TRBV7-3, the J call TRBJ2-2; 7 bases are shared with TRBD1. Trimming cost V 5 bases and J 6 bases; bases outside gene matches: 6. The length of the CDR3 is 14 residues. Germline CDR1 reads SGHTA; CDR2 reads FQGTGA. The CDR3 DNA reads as TGTGCCAGCAGCCCTCGGACAGGCTCCGGGGAGCTGTTTTTT. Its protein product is CASSPRTGSGELFF.

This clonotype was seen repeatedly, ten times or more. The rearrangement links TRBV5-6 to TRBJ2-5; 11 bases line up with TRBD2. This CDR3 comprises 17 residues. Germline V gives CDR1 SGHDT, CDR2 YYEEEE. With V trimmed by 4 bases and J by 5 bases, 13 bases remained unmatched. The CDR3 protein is CASSLETSGEDWETQYF. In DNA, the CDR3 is TGTGCCAGCAGCCTAGAGACTAGCGGGGAGGATTGGGAGACCCAGTACTTC.

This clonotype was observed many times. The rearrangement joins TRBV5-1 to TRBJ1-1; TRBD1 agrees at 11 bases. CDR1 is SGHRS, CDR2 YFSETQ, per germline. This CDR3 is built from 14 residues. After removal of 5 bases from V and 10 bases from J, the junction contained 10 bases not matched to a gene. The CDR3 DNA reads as TGCGCCAGCAGTTGGACAGGGGGCATCTGGGGAGCTTTCTTT. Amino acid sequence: CASSWTGGIWGAFF.

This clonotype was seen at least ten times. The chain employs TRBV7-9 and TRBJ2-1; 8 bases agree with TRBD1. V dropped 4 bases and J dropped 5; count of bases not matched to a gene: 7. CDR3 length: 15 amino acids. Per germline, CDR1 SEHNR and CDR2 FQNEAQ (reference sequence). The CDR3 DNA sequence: TGTGCCAGCAGCTCCCGGACAGGGCCCAACAATGAGCAGTTCTTC. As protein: CASSSRTGPNNEQFF.